The present T cell receptor (beta chain) was sequenced within a study of T cells expressing NK-cell markers. Study-wide results and caveats: The share of CD8+ T cells held by dominant NKG2C+ clonotypes was about 1.0-7.5% in several donors.

The germline V gene encodes CDR1 SGDLS and CDR2 YYNGEE. This CDR3 contains 15 residues. TCRdb re-called the 5' RACE reads and shows each CDR3 protein once, DNA omitted. Its table lists over 150,000 distinct CDR3 sequences. Comments on this clonotype: The target antigen is unknown.

The chain is built from TRBV9 and TRBJ1-5; TCRdb indicates TRBD1, and absent DNA this call remains unverified. This clonotype was obtained from a man aged 18 to 69 in good health. The sequenced material came from blood T cells: a sorted CD56 or NKG2C T cell subset, CD4+ or CD8+ T cells, or bulk PBMC T cells (not recorded which). The CDR3 reads CASSAGGAGNQPQHF. Variable domain in full (rest from reference TRBV9 and TRBJ1-5): DSGVTQTPKHLITATGQRVTLRCSPRSGDLSVYWYQQSLDQGLQFLIQYYNGEERAKGNILERFSAQQFPDLHSELNLSSLELGDSALYFCASSAGGAGNQPQHFGDGTRLSIL.